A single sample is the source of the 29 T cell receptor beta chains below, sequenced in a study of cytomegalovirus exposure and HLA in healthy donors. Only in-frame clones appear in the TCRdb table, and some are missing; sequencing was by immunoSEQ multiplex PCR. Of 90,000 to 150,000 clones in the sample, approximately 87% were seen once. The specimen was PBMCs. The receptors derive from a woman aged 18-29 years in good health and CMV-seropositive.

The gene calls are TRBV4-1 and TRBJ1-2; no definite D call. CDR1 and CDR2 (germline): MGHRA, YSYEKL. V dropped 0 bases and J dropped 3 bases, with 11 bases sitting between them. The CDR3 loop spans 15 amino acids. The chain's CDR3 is CASSQDLRGDYGYTF. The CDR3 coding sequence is TGCGCCAGCAGCCAAGATCTTCGGGGTGACTATGGCTACACCTTC.

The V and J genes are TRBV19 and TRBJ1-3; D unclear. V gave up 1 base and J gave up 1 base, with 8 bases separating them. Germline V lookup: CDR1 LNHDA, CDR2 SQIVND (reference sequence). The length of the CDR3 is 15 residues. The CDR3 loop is CASSIVTGSGNTIYF. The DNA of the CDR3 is TGTGCCAGTAGTATAGTAACGGGATCTGGAAACACCATATATTTT.

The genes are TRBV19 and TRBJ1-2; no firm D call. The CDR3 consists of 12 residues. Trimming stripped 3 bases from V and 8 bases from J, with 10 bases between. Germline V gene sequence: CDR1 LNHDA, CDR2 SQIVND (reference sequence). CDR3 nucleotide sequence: TGTGCCAGTAGTATTCAAGGAGGCGGCTACACCTTC. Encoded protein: CASSIQGGGYTF.

CDR3 sequence (DNA): TGCGCCAGCAGCCAGGAGCCGGGACTGGATCTCCACAATGAGCAGTTCTTC. It is translated as CASSQEPGLDLHNEQFF. J is TRBJ2-1 and V is TRBV4-3, with D tentatively TRBD2 (6 bases). This CDR3 spans 17 amino acids. Trimming pared 3 bases from V and 5 bases from J, leaving 20 bases between. CDR1 LGHNA and CDR2 YSLEER come from the germline V gene.

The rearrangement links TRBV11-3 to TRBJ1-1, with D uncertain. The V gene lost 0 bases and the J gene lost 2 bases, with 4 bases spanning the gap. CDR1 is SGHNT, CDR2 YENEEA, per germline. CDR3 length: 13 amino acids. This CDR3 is CASSLDSNTEAFF. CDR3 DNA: TGTGCCAGCAGCTTAGACAGTAACACTGAAGCTTTCTTT.

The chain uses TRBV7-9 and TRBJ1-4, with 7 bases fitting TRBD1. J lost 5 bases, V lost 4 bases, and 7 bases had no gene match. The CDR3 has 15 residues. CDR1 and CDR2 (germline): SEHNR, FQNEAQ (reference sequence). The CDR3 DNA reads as TGTGCCAGCAGCTCCGAAGGGGGCGGAAATGAAAAACTGTTTTTT. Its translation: CASSSEGGGNEKLFF.

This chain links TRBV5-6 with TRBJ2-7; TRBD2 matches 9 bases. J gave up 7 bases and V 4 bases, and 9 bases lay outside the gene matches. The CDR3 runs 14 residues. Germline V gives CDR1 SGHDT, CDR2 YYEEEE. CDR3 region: CASSPIGLAREQYF. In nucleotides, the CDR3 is TGTGCCAGCAGCCCCATCGGACTAGCGAGGGAGCAGTACTTC.

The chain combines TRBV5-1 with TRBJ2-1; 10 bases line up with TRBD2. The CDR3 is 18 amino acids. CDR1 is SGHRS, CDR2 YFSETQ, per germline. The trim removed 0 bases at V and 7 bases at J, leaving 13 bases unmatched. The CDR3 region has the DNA TGCGCCAGCAGCTTGGGTAGCAGCGGGGGGGTCTTAAAGAATGAGCAGTTCTTC. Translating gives CASSLGSSGGVLKNEQFF.

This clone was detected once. DNA of the CDR3: TGCGCCAGCAGCTTGATTAGACAGGGCGATCAGCCCCAGCATTTT. Protein: CASSLIRQGDQPQHF. The genes are TRBV5-1 and TRBJ1-5; 7 bases line up with TRBD1. V was clipped by 1 base and J by 5 bases; unmatched bases: 6. The CDR3 is 15 amino acids. Germline CDR1 SGHRS, CDR2 YFSETQ. The entire variable domain, with the rest obtained from reference TRBV5-1 and TRBJ1-5, is as follows: KAGVTQTPRYLIKTRGQQVTLSCSPISGHRSVSWYQQTPGQGLQFLFEYFSETQRNKGNFPGRFSGRQFSNSRSEMNVSTLELGDSALYLCASSLIRQGDQPQHFGDGTRLSIL.

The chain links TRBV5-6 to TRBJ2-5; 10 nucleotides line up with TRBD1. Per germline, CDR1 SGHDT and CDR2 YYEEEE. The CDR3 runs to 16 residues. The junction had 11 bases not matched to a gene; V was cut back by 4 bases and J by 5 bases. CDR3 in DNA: TGTGCCAGCAGCCCGGTACGACAGGGGGCGCGGGAGACCCAGTACTTC. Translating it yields CASSPVRQGARETQYF.

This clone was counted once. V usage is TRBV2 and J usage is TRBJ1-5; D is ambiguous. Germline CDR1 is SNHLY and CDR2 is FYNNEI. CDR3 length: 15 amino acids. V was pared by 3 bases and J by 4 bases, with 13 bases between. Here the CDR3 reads CASSEMVQSNQPQHF. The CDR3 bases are TGTGCCAGCAGTGAGATGGTACAGAGTAATCAGCCCCAGCATTTT.

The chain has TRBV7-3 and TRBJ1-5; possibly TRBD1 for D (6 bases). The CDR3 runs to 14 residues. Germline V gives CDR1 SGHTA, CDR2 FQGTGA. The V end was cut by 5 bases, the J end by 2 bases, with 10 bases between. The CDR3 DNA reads TGTGCCAGCAGCCTACAGGGAGGCAATCAGCCCCAGCATTTT. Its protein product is CASSLQGGNQPQHF.

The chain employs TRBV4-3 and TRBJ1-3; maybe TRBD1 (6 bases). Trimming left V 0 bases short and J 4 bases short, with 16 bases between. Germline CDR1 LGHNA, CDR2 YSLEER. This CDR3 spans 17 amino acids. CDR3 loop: CASSQDSAGAKGNTIYF. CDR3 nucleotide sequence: TGCGCCAGCAGCCAAGATAGTGCAGGGGCGAAAGGAAACACCATATATTTT.

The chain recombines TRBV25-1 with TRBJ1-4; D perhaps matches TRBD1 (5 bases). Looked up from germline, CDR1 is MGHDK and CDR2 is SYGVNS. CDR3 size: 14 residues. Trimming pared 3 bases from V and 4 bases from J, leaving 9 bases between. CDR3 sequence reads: CASSEGRDNEKLFF. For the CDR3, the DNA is TGTGCCAGCAGTGAGGGCAGGGATAATGAAAAACTGTTTTTT.

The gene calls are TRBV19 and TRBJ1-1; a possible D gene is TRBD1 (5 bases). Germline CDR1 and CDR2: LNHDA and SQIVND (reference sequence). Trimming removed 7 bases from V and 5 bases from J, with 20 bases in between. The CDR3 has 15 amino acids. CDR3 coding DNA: TGTGCCAGTACCGATACCTGGCAGGGAGGTACTGAAGCTTTCTTT. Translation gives CASTDTWQGGTEAFF.

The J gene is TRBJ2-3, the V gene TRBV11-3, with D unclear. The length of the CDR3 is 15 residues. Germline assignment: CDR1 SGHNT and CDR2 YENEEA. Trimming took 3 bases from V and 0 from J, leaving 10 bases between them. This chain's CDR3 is CASSLELASTDTQYF. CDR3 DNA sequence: TGTGCCAGCAGCTTGGAGTTAGCTAGCACAGATACGCAGTATTTT.

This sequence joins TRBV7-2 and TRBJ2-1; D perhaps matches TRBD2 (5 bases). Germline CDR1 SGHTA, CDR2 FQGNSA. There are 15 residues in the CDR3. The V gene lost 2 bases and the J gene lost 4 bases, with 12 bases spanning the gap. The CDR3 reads CASSLRLAMYNEQFF. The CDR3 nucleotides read TGTGCCAGCAGCTTACGGCTAGCAATGTACAATGAGCAGTTCTTC.

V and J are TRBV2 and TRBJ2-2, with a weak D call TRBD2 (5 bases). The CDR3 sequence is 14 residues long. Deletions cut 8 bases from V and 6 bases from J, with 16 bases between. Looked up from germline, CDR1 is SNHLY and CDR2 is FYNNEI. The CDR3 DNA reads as TGTGCCAGCGCGGGTCCGAACGGTTCCGGGGAGCTGTTTTTT. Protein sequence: CASAGPNGSGELFF.

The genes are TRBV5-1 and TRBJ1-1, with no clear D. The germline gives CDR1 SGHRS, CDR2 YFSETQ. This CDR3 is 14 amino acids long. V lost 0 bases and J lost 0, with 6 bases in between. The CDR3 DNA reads TGCGCCAGCAGCTTGGATACAGTGAACACTGAAGCTTTCTTT. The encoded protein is CASSLDTVNTEAFF.

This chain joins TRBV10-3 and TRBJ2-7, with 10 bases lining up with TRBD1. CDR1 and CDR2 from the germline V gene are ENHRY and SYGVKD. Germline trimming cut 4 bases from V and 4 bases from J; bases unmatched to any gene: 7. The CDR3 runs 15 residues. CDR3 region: CAISASGTGEYEQYF. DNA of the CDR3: TGTGCCATCAGTGCATCCGGGACAGGGGAGTACGAGCAGTACTTC.

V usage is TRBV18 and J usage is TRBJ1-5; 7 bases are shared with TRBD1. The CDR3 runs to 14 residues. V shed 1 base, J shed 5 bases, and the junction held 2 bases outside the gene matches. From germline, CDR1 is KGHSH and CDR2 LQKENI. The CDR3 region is CASSPRQGDQPQHF. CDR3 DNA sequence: TGTGCCAGCTCACCACGACAGGGTGATCAGCCCCAGCATTTT.

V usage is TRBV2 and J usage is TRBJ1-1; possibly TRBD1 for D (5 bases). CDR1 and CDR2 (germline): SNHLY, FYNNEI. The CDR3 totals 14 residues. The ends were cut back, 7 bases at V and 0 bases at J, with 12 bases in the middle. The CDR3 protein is CASTVTVMNTEAFF. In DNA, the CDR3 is TGTGCCAGCACCGTGACAGTGATGAACACTGAAGCTTTCTTT.

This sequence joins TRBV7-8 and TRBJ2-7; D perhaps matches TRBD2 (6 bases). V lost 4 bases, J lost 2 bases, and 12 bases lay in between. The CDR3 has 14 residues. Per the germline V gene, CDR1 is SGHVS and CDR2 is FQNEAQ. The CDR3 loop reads CASSSAGTPYEQYF. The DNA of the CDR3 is TGTGCCAGCAGCTCGGCGGGAACACCCTACGAGCAGTACTTC.

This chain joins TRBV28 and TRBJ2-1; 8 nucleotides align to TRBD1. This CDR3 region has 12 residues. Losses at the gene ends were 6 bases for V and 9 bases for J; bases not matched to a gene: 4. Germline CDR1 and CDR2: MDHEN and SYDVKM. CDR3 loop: CASRKQGGEQFF. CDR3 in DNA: TGTGCCAGCAGAAAACAGGGGGGTGAGCAGTTCTTC. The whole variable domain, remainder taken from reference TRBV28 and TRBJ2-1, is DVKVTQSSRYLVKRTGEKVFLECVQDMDHENMFWYRQDPGLGLRLIYFSYDVKMKEKGDIPEGYSVSREKKERFSLILESASTNQTSMYLCASRKQGGEQFFGPGTRLTVL.

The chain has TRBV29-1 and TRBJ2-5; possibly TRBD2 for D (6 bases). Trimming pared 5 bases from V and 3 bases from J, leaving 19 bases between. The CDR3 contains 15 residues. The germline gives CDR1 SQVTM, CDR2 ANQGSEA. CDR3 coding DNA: TGCAGCGTTATTCAGGACTACTTGATTAAAGAGACCCAGTACTTC. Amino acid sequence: CSVIQDYLIKETQYF. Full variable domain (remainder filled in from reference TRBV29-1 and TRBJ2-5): SAVISQKPSRDICQRGTSLTIQCQVDSQVTMMFWYRQQPGQSLTLIATANQGSEATYESGFVIDKFPISRPNLTFSTLTVSNMSPEDSSIYLCSVIQDYLIKETQYFGPGTRLLVL.

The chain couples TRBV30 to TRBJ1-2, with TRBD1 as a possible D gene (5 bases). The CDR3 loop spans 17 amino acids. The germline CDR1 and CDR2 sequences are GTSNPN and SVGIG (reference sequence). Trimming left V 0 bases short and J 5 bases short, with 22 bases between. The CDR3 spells CAWSVGQGTWGLYGYTF. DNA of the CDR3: TGTGCCTGGAGTGTAGGTCAGGGCACTTGGGGCCTTTATGGCTACACCTTC.

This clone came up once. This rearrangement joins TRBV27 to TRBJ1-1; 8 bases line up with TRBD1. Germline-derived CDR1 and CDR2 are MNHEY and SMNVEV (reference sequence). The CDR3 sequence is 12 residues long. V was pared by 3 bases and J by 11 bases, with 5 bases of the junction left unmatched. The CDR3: CASSFPGGSAFF. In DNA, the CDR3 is TGTGCCAGCAGTTTCCCAGGGGGCTCGGCTTTCTTT.

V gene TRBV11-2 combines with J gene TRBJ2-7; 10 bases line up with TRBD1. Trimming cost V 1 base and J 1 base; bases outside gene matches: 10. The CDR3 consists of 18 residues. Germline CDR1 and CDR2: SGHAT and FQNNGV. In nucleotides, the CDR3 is TGTGCCAGCAGCTTAGGGGGTCGGGACAGGGGAAGATCCTACGAGCAGTACTTC. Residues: CASSLGGRDRGRSYEQYF.

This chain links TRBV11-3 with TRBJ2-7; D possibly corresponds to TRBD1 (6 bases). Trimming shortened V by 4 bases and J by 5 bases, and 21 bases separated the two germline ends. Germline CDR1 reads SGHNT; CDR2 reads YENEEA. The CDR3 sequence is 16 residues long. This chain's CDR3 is CASSSRTGPLKHEQYF. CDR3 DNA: TGTGCCAGCAGCTCTCGAACAGGGCCCTTAAAGCACGAGCAGTACTTC.